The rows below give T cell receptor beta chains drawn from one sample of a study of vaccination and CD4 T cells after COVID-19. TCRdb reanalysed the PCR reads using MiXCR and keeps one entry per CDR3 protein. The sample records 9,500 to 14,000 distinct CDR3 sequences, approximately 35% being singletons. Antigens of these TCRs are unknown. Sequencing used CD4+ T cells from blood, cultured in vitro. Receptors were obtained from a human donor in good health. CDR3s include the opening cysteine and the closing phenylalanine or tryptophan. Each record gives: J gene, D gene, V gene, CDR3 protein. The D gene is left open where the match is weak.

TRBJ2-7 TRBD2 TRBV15 CATSRELAGSYEQYF
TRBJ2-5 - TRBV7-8 CASSLGRLYQETQYF
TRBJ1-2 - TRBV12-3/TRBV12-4 CASSSRRRSNYGYTF
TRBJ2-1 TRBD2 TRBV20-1 CSATSGRALEQFF
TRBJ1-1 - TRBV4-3 CASSQSGLVLNTEAFF
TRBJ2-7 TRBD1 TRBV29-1 CSVTGQGSLYEQYF
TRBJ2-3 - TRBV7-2 CASSRDRSTDTQYF
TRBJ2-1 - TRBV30 CAWGSKKSSYNEQFF
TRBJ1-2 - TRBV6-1 CASSPKTVISNYGYTF
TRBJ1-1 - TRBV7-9 CASSSAKTSGGSTEAFF
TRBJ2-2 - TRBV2 CASSSGTTNTGELFF
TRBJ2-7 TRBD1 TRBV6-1 CASSELLTGSYEQYF
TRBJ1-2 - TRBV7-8 CASSAGEYGYTF
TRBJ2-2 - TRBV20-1 CSAREKGLPGGELFF
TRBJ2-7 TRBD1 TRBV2 CASRFFRGYEQYF
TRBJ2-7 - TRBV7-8 CASTPQGGTLYEQYF
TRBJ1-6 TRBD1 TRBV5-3 CARSLGQGEDNSPLHF
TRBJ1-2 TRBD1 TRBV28 CASIRGGTADPYGYTF
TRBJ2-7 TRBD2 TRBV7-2 CASSSPGTSGRYNEQYF
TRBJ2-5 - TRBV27 CASSFFGYPRVETQYF
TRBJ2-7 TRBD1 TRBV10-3 CAITWDRKGREQYF
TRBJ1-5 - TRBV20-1 CSARRGAAQPQHF
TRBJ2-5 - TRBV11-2 CASTGLLGETQYF
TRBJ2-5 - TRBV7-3 CASSPQGGRGETQYF
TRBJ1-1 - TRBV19 CASSTRAGRTNTEAFF
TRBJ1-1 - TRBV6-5 CASSSTQGNTEAFF
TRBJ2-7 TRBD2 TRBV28 CAIGTSVSYEQYF
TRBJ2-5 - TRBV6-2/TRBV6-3 CASSMAGAPETQYF
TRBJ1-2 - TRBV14 CASSQDSWPGVGYTF